Included here is one TCR beta chain sequence, with context. Its antigen is currently unknown. TCRdb called the 5' RACE reads again in MiXCR, with one record for every CDR3 protein. The sample has 35,000 to 45,000 distinct CDR3 sequences; less than 8% are singletons. This sample was included in a study of T-cell memory formation after mild COVID-19. On the study more broadly: Clusters were largely donor specific.

Study-wide findings and caveats: Later expanders leaned toward CD4+, whereas clones contracting from day 15 to 85 were balanced CD4/CD8.

Germline lookup yields CDR1 SGHRS and CDR2 YFSETQ. Between the trimmed V and J ends, which lost 4 bases and 0 bases, there was a span of 11 bases. The CDR3 sequence is 15 residues long. The chain is built from TRBV5-1 and TRBJ1-3; tentatively, D is TRBD1 (6 bases). The receptor was derived from an adult who had mild COVID-19 (a few samples of this study predate the infection). Cell type and time point are not known. Sequencing was performed on PBMCs or a T cell subset sorted from them (not recorded which). The CDR3 coding sequence is TGCGCCAGCAGCGCGAACAGGGTCTCTGGAAACACCATATATTTT. Translating gives CASSANRVSGNTIYF.